This T cell receptor beta chain was sequenced in a study of glioma-infiltrating T cells. The iRepertoire nested amplicon-rescue multiplex PCR amplified TCR alpha and beta CDR3s from RNA. TCRdb redid the calling of the multiplex PCR reads with MiXCR, one entry per CDR3 protein. The sample includes some 93,000 distinct CDR3 sequences, about 40% of them seen just once. Germline V gives CDR1 MDHEN, CDR2 SYDVKM. Trimming took off 6 bases at V and 3 bases at J, with 14 bases between the two ends. CDR3 length: 14 residues. This clonotype was seen a single time. The material sequenced was glioma tissue, nonneoplastic brain tissue, or PBMCs (not recorded which). The sequence was obtained from a human donor with low-grade glioma or glioblastoma, undergoing nonglioma brain surgery, or in good health (not recorded which). The chain carries TRBV28 and TRBJ1-1; TRBD1 is a possible D gene (5 bases). The CDR3: CASSLMGGYTEAFF. As DNA, the CDR3 is TGTGCCAGCAGCTTGATGGGGGGATACACTGAAGCTTTCTTT.